Below, 24 T cell receptor beta chains from the same sample are listed, as sequenced in a study of T cell changes during pregnancy in multiple sclerosis. The protocol was immunoSEQ multiplex PCR, while the TCRdb copy is restricted to in-frame clones and leaves out a portion. The data contain under 65,000 clones, 93% of them singletons. The input for sequencing was CD8+ T cells from peripheral blood mononuclear cells, taken in the second trimester of pregnancy. The receptors come from a female donor with multiple sclerosis, enrolled in a pregnancy study.

The CDR3 region is CATSRRAPDFTYF. CDR3 in DNA: TGTGCCACCAGCAGAAGAGCCCCGGACTTCACATATTTT. The chain employs TRBV15 and TRBJ1-3, with unresolved D. Germline loops: CDR1 LNHNV, CDR2 YYDKDF (reference sequence). Trimming took 2 bases from V and 15 from J, leaving 17 bases between them. This CDR3 has 13 residues.

CDR3 sequence: CASSYGTANTEAFF. DNA for the CDR3: TGTGCCAGTAGTTACGGGACAGCGAACACTGAAGCTTTCTTT. The V and J genes are TRBV19 and TRBJ1-1; 7 bases match TRBD1. Germline CDR1 reads LNHDA; CDR2 reads SQIVND (reference sequence). There are 14 residues in the CDR3. V shed 5 bases and J 1 base; nucleotides not matched to a gene: 4.

The genes are TRBV19 and TRBJ2-7; a possible D gene is TRBD1 (5 bases). Germline-derived CDR1 and CDR2 are LNHDA and SQIVND (reference sequence). CDR3 size: 14 residues. V was clipped by 5 bases and J by 0 bases, with 11 bases between them. In DNA, the CDR3 is TGTGCCAGTAGTGGCAGGGAAGACTCCTACGAGCAGTACTTC. Translating gives CASSGREDSYEQYF.

The rearrangement links TRBV15 to TRBJ2-5; D ambiguous. The germline V gene has CDR1 LNHNV and CDR2 YYDKDF (reference sequence). This CDR3 region has 14 residues. The ends were cut back, 4 bases at V and 2 bases at J, with 11 bases in the middle. The CDR3 DNA reads TGTGCCACCAGCACACCTAAATGGCAAGAGACCCAGTACTTC. Its translation is CATSTPKWQETQYF. Variable domain in full (rest from reference TRBV15 and TRBJ2-5): DAMVIQNPRYQVTQFGKPVTLSCSQTLNHNVMYWYQQKSSQAPKLLFHYYDKDFNNEADTPDNFQSRRPNTSFCFLDIRSPGLGDTAMYLCATSTPKWQETQYFGPGTRLLVL.

The chain is built from TRBV7-6 and TRBJ1-5; D call uncertain. V was shortened by 1 base and J by 4 bases, with 11 bases between the two germline ends. Germline V CDR1 and CDR2: SGHVS, FNYEAQ. The CDR3 loop spans 15 amino acids. The CDR3 DNA sequence: TGTGCCAGCAGCTTAGAACACCGAGGAAATCAGCCCCAGCATTTT. This encodes CASSLEHRGNQPQHF.

This chain connects TRBV14 to TRBJ2-5; a weak D match, TRBD2 (6 bases). This CDR3 spans 15 amino acids. V lost 0 bases to trimming and J lost 5 bases, with 13 bases between them. The germline gives CDR1 SGHDN, CDR2 FVKESK. The DNA for the CDR3 is TGTGCCAGCAGCCAAGATTGGGCAGGGAGGGAGACCCAGTACTTC. It is translated as CASSQDWAGRETQYF.

The chain recombines TRBV5-1 with TRBJ2-5; D might be TRBD2 (5 bases). Germline assignment: CDR1 SGHRS and CDR2 YFSETQ. The ends were cut back, 4 bases at V and 1 base at J, with 14 bases in the middle. This CDR3 has 15 amino acids. The CDR3 here is CASSLDYTIQETQYF. The CDR3 DNA is TGCGCCAGCAGCCTAGACTATACTATCCAAGAGACCCAGTACTTC.

V gene TRBV28 combines with J gene TRBJ2-1; D is unclear. The CDR3 consists of 16 residues. Germline lookup yields CDR1 MDHEN and CDR2 SYDVKM. Trimming removed 7 bases from V and 0 bases from J, with 16 bases in between. For the CDR3, the DNA is TGTGCCAGCATTGGCAGTGGGCCCAGCTCCTACAATGAGCAGTTCTTC. It specifies CASIGSGPSSYNEQFF.

Notes on this clone: The same CDR3 also results from other DNA sequences found in this sample. V is TRBV19 and J is TRBJ1-5, with D unclear. V lost 2 bases and J 2 bases, leaving 4 bases between the germline ends. The germline V gene encodes CDR1 LNHDA and CDR2 SQIVND (reference sequence). This CDR3 contains 13 residues. The CDR3 protein is CASSITGNQPQHF. CDR3 bases: TGTGCCAGTAGTATAACGGGCAATCAGCCCCAGCATTTT.

The rearrangement joins TRBV27 to TRBJ2-2; D ambiguous. This CDR3 comprises 14 residues. Looked up from germline, CDR1 is MNHEY and CDR2 is SMNVEV (reference sequence). The V end lost 5 bases, the J end lost 6 bases, and 13 bases lay between the germline ends. The CDR3 DNA sequence: TGTGCCAGCAGTCTGGAGCTATTGGCCGGGGAGCTGTTTTTT. It specifies CASSLELLAGELFF.

The genes are TRBV27 and TRBJ1-2, with D possibly matching TRBD1 (5 bases). With 6 bases removed from V and 6 bases from J, the gap between germline ends came to 14 bases. Germline CDR1 reads MNHEY; CDR2 reads SMNVEV (reference sequence). The CDR3 consists of 13 residues. The DNA for the CDR3 is TGTGCCAGCAGCCCACGGGGGACCGATGGCTACACCTTC. It specifies CASSPRGTDGYTF.

This chain uses TRBV7-8 with TRBJ2-7; TRBD1 matches 9 bases. Germline loops: CDR1 SGHVS, CDR2 FQNEAQ. The CDR3 extends over 16 amino acids. Trimming at V came to 4 bases and at J to 2 bases, leaving 9 bases not matched to a gene. CDR3 in DNA: TGTGCCAGCAGCTCCTTACAGGGGGCAATCCCCTACGAGCAGTACTTC. Protein: CASSSLQGAIPYEQYF.

CDR3 loop: CASIGSGGYTGELFF. The CDR3 coding sequence is TGTGCCAGTATTGGGAGCGGGGGTTACACCGGGGAGCTGTTTTTT. This chain uses TRBV19 with TRBJ2-2; 8 nucleotides match TRBD2. Trimming at V came to 7 bases and at J to 3 bases, leaving 7 bases not matched to a gene. The germline V gene has CDR1 LNHDA and CDR2 SQIVND (reference sequence). The CDR3 has 15 residues.

This sequence joins TRBV7-3 and TRBJ2-1; 10 bases are shared with TRBD2. This CDR3 is 15 amino acids long. CDR1 is SGHTA, CDR2 FQGTGA, per germline. J gave up 6 bases and V 2 bases, and 4 bases lay outside the gene matches. CDR3 region: CASSLRASGGNEQFF. The CDR3 nucleotides are TGTGCCAGCAGCTTACGTGCTAGCGGGGGCAATGAGCAGTTCTTC.

The J gene is TRBJ1-3, the V gene TRBV9; D ambiguous. Trimming removed 2 bases from V and 4 bases from J, with 7 bases in between. Germline loops: CDR1 SGDLS, CDR2 YYNGEE. The length of the CDR3 is 13 residues. The CDR3 region has the DNA TGTGCCAGCAGCGTTCCACAGGGAAACACCATATATTTT. Protein product: CASSVPQGNTIYF.

The chain recombines TRBV27 with TRBJ2-7; 8 nucleotides match TRBD2. J was trimmed by 6 bases and V by 9 bases; bases with no gene match: 10. CDR3 length equals 13 residues. Germline CDR1 and CDR2: MNHEY and SMNVEV (reference sequence). Written as DNA, the CDR3 is TGTGCCAGTTCAGGAGCGGGGGACATCGAGCAGTACTTC. This codes for CASSGAGDIEQYF.

This chain uses TRBV11-2 with TRBJ1-2; D gene unclear. This CDR3 region has 11 residues. CDR1 and CDR2 (germline): SGHAT, FQNNGV. V lost 5 bases, J lost 5 bases, and 6 bases lay in between. CDR3 DNA: TGTGCCAGCAGCCCACTGTATGGCTACACCTTC. It codes for CASSPLYGYTF.

The chain couples TRBV14 to TRBJ2-3; D gene uncertain. Per the germline V gene, CDR1 is SGHDN and CDR2 is FVKESK. This CDR3 has 14 residues. V was shortened by 2 bases and J by 4 bases, with 10 bases between the two germline ends. The CDR3, as DNA: TGTGCCAGCAGCCAAATCTTGACTCCAGATACGCAGTATTTT. Its translation is CASSQILTPDTQYF. The variable domain in full, with the rest retrieved from reference TRBV14 and TRBJ2-3, is EAGVTQFPSHSVIEKGQTVTLRCDPISGHDNLYWYRRVMGKEIKFLLHFVKESKQDESGMPNNRFLAERTGGTYSTLKVQPAELEDSGVYFCASSQILTPDTQYFGPGTRLTVL.

This chain links TRBV4-3 with TRBJ2-7, with 8 nucleotides matching TRBD1. This CDR3 spans 15 amino acids. Germline assignment: CDR1 LGHNA and CDR2 YSLEER. The V gene end was trimmed by 4 bases and the J gene end by 6 bases; junction bases not matched to a gene: 11. The CDR3 region is CASSPGRTGIGEQYF. As DNA, the CDR3 is TGCGCCAGCAGCCCTGGGAGGACAGGGATTGGCGAGCAGTACTTC.

The rearrangement links TRBV6-1 to TRBJ2-7; 7 nucleotides agree with TRBD1. Germline assignment: CDR1 MNHNS and CDR2 SASEGT. This CDR3 has 15 amino acids. After removal of 10 bases from V and 0 bases from J, the junction contained 12 bases not matched to a gene. CDR3 sequence reads: CATMGWTGGSYEQYF. The CDR3 region has the DNA TGTGCCACCATGGGGTGGACAGGAGGCTCCTACGAGCAGTACTTC.

CDR3 region: CASSQSSSTDTQYF. The CDR3 DNA is TGTGCCAGCAGCCAATCTTCTAGCACAGATACGCAGTATTTT. V is TRBV16 and J is TRBJ2-3; D is unresolved. Trimming removed 0 bases at V and 0 bases at J, with 4 bases between. The CDR3 contains 14 residues. The germline V gene has CDR1 KGHSY and CDR2 FQNENV.

The chain is built from TRBV19 and TRBJ1-5; 9 nucleotides line up with TRBD1. V gave up 3 bases and J gave up 5 bases; unmatched junction bases: 5. CDR3 length: 15 amino acids. Germline CDR1 and CDR2: LNHDA and SQIVND (reference sequence). The CDR3 coding sequence is TGTGCCAGTAGTATGGACAGGGGTTTTCATCAGCCCCAGCATTTT. Residues: CASSMDRGFHQPQHF.

This CDR3 reads CASSPRRGEGNEQFF. In nucleotides, the CDR3 is TGTGCCAGCAGTCCAAGGAGGGGGGAGGGCAATGAGCAGTTCTTC. The V gene is TRBV27, the J gene TRBJ2-1, with TRBD2 as a possible D gene (7 bases). The V end was cut by 5 bases, the J end by 6 bases, with 17 bases between. Germline-derived CDR1 and CDR2 are MNHEY and SMNVEV (reference sequence). The CDR3 is 15 residues long.

The J gene is TRBJ2-7, the V gene TRBV7-9; TRBD2 is a possible D gene (5 bases). V shed 1 base and J shed 6 bases, with 13 bases lying between them. In germline, CDR1 is SEHNR, CDR2 FQNEAQ (reference sequence). The CDR3 sequence is 14 residues long. The CDR3 DNA reads as TGTGCCAGCAGCTTAGTAGCGCCCGGTGGCGAGCAGTACTTC. It encodes CASSLVAPGGEQYF.